The 5 T cell receptor beta chains below come from one sample, sequenced in a study of STAT3 mutations in large granular lymphocyte leukemia. Study-wide points: Every T-cell large granular lymphocyte leukemia patient had at least one immunodominant TCR beta clonotype.

No antigens are known for them. Sequencing was performed with immunoSEQ multiplex PCR; in TCRdb, only in-frame clones are kept and a portion is missing. Seen here are roughly 2,700 clones, over 65% observed once, and the top ten hold about 89%. Sequencing was done on a sample of peripheral blood mononuclear cells. The receptors here all came from a man in his sixties with T-cell large granular lymphocyte leukemia. Some clones in this sample may be carry-over from other donors' samples.

The chain employs TRBV9 and TRBJ2-1, with D perhaps TRBD2 (7 bases). Germline-derived CDR1 and CDR2 are SGDLS and YYNGEE. This CDR3 is built from 14 residues. V was cut by 2 bases and J by 8 bases, with 14 bases left in between. This CDR3 reads CASSVGGAMYEQFF. CDR3 in DNA: TGTGCCAGCAGCGTGGGGGGGGCTATGTATGAGCAGTTCTTC. Complete variable domain (other parts from reference TRBV9 and TRBJ2-1): DSGVTQTPKHLITATGQRVTLRCSPRSGDLSVYWYQQSLDQGLQFLIQYYNGEERAKGNILERFSAQQFPDLHSELNLSSLELGDSALYFCASSVGGAMYEQFFGPGTRLTVL.

In nucleotides, the CDR3 is TGTGCCATACTCACCTGGACAGGGGGAACCTACGAGCAGTACTTC. As protein: CAILTWTGGTYEQYF. The chain combines TRBV30 with TRBJ2-7; 10 positions match TRBD1. The CDR3 runs 15 residues. Germline V gene sequence: CDR1 GTSNPN, CDR2 SVGIG (reference sequence). After removal of 8 bases from V and 2 bases from J, the junction contained 12 bases not matched to a gene.

The chain joins TRBV18 to TRBJ2-7, with D perhaps TRBD1 or TRBD2 (5 bases each). Per germline, CDR1 KGHSH and CDR2 LQKENI. The CDR3 has 14 residues. With 2 bases removed from V and 0 bases from J, the gap between germline ends came to 8 bases. The CDR3 reads CASSPRGDSYEQYV. CDR3 DNA: TGTGCCAGCTCACCAAGGGGAGACTCCTACGAGCAGTACGTC.

V gene TRBV30 combines with J gene TRBJ1-5; D is possibly TRBD1 (5 bases). Germline V CDR1 and CDR2: GTSNPN, SVGIG (reference sequence). V was shortened by 2 bases and J by 7 bases, with 15 bases between the two germline ends. The CDR3 totals 14 residues. The CDR3 coding sequence is TGTGCCTGGAGTTACGGGGGGTTGGGGCAGCCCCAGCATTTT. This gives the protein CAWSYGGLGQPQHF.

This clone is a singleton in its sample. The V call is TRBV5-1, the J call TRBJ1-2, with D tentatively TRBD1 (6 bases). This CDR3 region has 14 residues. The germline V gene encodes CDR1 SGHRS and CDR2 YFSETQ. V was trimmed by 4 bases and J by 4 bases, leaving 14 bases between them. The CDR3 sequence is CASSQGSQGYGYTF. Written as DNA, the CDR3 is TGCGCCAGCAGCCAGGGGTCCCAGGGCTATGGCTACACCTTC.